These T cell receptor beta chains were read from a single sample in a study of cytomegalovirus exposure and HLA in healthy donors. Sequencing was performed with immunoSEQ multiplex PCR; in TCRdb, only in-frame clones are kept and a portion is missing. The table has 100,000 to 150,000 clones, just over 70% seen once. The sample consisted of PBMCs. These receptor sequences come from a woman aged 55-70 years in good health and CMV-seropositive. Each CDR3 is given with its conserved first and last residue. The D gene is left open where the match is weak. Clone sizes are given selectively: once, few, many, or a class where the clone is expanded.

DNA	CDR3	size	D	J	V
TGTGCCAGTCGAAACCCCGACAGTTACGAGCAGTACTTC	CASRNPDSYEQYF	.	.	TRBJ2-7	TRBV6-5
TGCGCCAGCAGCGGCGCGGCCTCCTACGAGCAGTACTTC	CASSGAASYEQYF	.	.	TRBJ2-7	TRBV5-1
TGTGCCAGCGCCCCGGGGGGGACGGAAGAGACCCAGTACTTC	CASAPGGTEETQYF	.	TRBD2	TRBJ2-5	TRBV5-4
TGTGCCAGCACCACTAATCCCGGCGAGCAGTACTTC	CASTTNPGEQYF	once	.	TRBJ2-7	TRBV6-6
TGTGCCAGCCTCACGGGGGGGCTGGGCACAGATACGCAGTATTTT	CASLTGGLGTDTQYF	.	TRBD2	TRBJ2-3	TRBV6-1
TGTGCCAGCAGTCCGACAGGCGGTATTAACTATGGCTACACCTTC	CASSPTGGINYGYTF	few	.	TRBJ1-2	TRBV7-8
TGCGCCAGCAGTCCGTCGGCTAACTATGGCTACACCTTC	CASSPSANYGYTF	.	.	TRBJ1-2	TRBV5-1
TGCGCCAGCAGCCAAACCCCTGGGAGGGGTCGGCATCAGCCCCAGCATTTT	CASSQTPGRGRHQPQHF	.	.	TRBJ1-5	TRBV4-1
TGTGCCAGCAGCTTGGGGGCTTACACCGGGGAGCTGTTTTTT	CASSLGAYTGELFF	few	.	TRBJ2-2	TRBV5-5
TGTGCCAGCAGCTTGGTGACAGGGAGAAACACTGAAGCTTTCTTT	CASSLVTGRNTEAFF	few	TRBD1	TRBJ1-1	TRBV5-8
TGTGCCAGCAGTTACTCCCCGCGAGGTTCCTACGAGCAGTACTTC	CASSYSPRGSYEQYF	once	.	TRBJ2-7	TRBV6-5
TGTGCCAGCAGCGTAGCCCCGACTAGCGGGGCCGACACCGGGGAGCTGTTTTTT	CASSVAPTSGADTGELFF	few	TRBD2	TRBJ2-2	TRBV9
TGTGCCAGCAGTTACTCGAACGCGGCTAATGAGCAGTTCTTC	CASSYSNAANEQFF	.	.	TRBJ2-1	TRBV6-5
TGTGCCAGCAGTCTCCTTTGGGACAGCTACGAGCAGTACTTC	CASSLLWDSYEQYF	.	TRBD1	TRBJ2-7	TRBV25-1
TGTGCCAGCAGCTTGGAACTGCCAATCTACAATGAGCAGTTCTTC	CASSLELPIYNEQFF	.	.	TRBJ2-1	TRBV5-4
TGTGCCAGCACCTTGATCCCCATGAGCTCTGGAAACACCATATATTTT	CASTLIPMSSGNTIYF	.	.	TRBJ1-3	TRBV11-2
TGTGCCAGCACCTCCGGGACAGGGTTCGTCGAGCAGTACTTC	CASTSGTGFVEQYF	.	TRBD1	TRBJ2-7	TRBV28
TGTGCCAGTAGTCCGTGGACAGCCGGGAACACTGAAGCTTTCTTT	CASSPWTAGNTEAFF	.	.	TRBJ1-1	TRBV19
TGTGCCAGCAGTTACGTGCAGGGGGCCTCCTACGAGCAGTACTTC	CASSYVQGASYEQYF	.	TRBD1	TRBJ2-7	TRBV6-6
TGCGCCAGCAGCAGGACAGGGTTGAACACTGAAGCTTTCTTT	CASSRTGLNTEAFF	.	TRBD1	TRBJ1-1	TRBV10-1
TGTGCCAGCAGCTTAGCCATGAACACTGAAGCTTTCTTT	CASSLAMNTEAFF	.	.	TRBJ1-1	TRBV7-9
TGTGCCAGCAGCCCGGGACAGGGGAACTATGGCTACACCTTC	CASSPGQGNYGYTF	.	TRBD1	TRBJ1-2	TRBV9
TGTGGGCCCCCAGGGAAATTAAACAATGAGCAGTTCTTC	CGPPGKLNNEQFF	.	.	TRBJ2-1	TRBV19
TGTGCCAGCAGCCTGAATGGGGATACCCAAAGGGGAGGCTACACCTTC	CASSLNGDTQRGGYTF	.	.	TRBJ1-2	TRBV7-3
TGTGCCAGCAGTACGTTCAGCGGGGGCACAGATACGCAGTATTTT	CASSTFSGGTDTQYF	.	TRBD2	TRBJ2-3	TRBV6-5
TGTGCCAGCAGCCCATTTGGGAGTGGTACTGAAGCTTTCTTT	CASSPFGSGTEAFF	.	.	TRBJ1-1	TRBV14